This T cell receptor (beta chain) was documented in a study of blood T cell repertoires in COVID-19. Only a few counts were recorded for this clone. This table comes from immunoSEQ multiplex PCR, and its TCRdb copy is limited to in-frame clones, with some not included. This table has about 140,000 clones, roughly 75% appearing once. Symptom resolution, clearance, or two negative PCRs marked the recovered donors of Cohort 3. The clonotype comes from a woman in her forties or fifties who had recovered from COVID-19. The sample taken for sequencing was PBMCs or T cells enriched from blood (not recorded which).

The DNA for the CDR3 is TGTGCCAGCAGTTTGTCGGGTAGCAATCAGCCCCAGCATTTT. Translation gives CASSLSGSNQPQHF. This chain connects TRBV28 to TRBJ1-5; D is undetermined. Germline V gene data show CDR1 as MDHEN and CDR2 as SYDVKM. Trimming stripped 3 bases from V and 0 bases from J, with 6 bases between. The CDR3 loop spans 14 amino acids.